The entry that follows covers one T cell receptor (beta chain) sequence. Ten or more counts support this clonotype. No antigen is known for it. The record has no base qualities; no much larger clone is one base away. The sample belongs to a study of human T cells and chemical hapten exposure (TCRdb year 2021). Regarding the complete study: Libraries were combined into a pool for sequencing, and differences in TCR yield between samples came mainly from small differences in library volumes within the pool. The study tracked peripheral blood TCR repertoire changes in vivo during primary and secondary sensitization to the hapten diphenylcyclopropenone (DPC) in alopecia patients. From each blood RNA sample, both TCR alpha and TCR beta chains were sequenced.

The V and J ends are trimmed by 4 bases and 0 bases, leaving 14 bases between them. CDR1 is given as SGHDT and CDR2 as YYEEEE, both from the germline V gene. The CDR3 sequence holds 16 residues, the cysteine and phenylalanine included. The sequence is cut down to CDR3 DNA, 48 bases in frame from base 1. Results and caveats for the whole study, not just this receptor: DPC sensitization did not change the number of TCRs with a frequency above 1 in 1000, and there was no evidence of changes in global repertoire structure. After repeated subsampling, changes were observed in the strength of the expansion versus patch-test correlation and in the threshold at which the correlation became significant.

Library prep was done by RACE. Data came from a NextSeq 500. During library preparation, unique molecular identifiers were attached to individual cDNA molecules so that TCRs could be counted quantitatively and reproducibly. In the authors' own workflow: A median of approximately 96,000 TCRs per sample was observed, with a range of 23,224 to 690,600. The Decombinator software suite was used to annotate the V, J and CDR3 of the TCR reads. Every sample was subsampled to the same number of TCRs (28,000) for the PS versus PT1 abundance plots. Expanded TCRs were defined as absent before sensitization and observed at least eight times at the 2-week time point. TCRdb reanalyzed the raw reads on its own, using fastp at Q25 for trimming and MiXCR for clone calling, and kept in-frame beta chains. When rows share a CDR3 protein, they turn into one entry using the most common DNA and genes. These V and J calls derive from TCRdb rather than the authors' analysis. The sample contains 30,000 to 35,000 distinct CDR3 sequences, around 5.5% of them found a single time. The top ten clonotypes cover around 13% of the sample.

The time point tag for this specimen amounts to: healthy volunteer bleed at 6 weeks. Total RNA was extracted from unfractionated whole blood that had been collected in Tempus Blood RNA tubes. Roughly 5 healthy volunteers served as TCR sequencing controls and were bled at day 0, 2 weeks and 6 weeks. Sequencing was performed on whole blood. The sequence was collected from a human donor in good health. Some clones in this sample may be carry-over from other donors' samples. The sequence is built from TRBV5-6 and TRBJ1-5, with an unclear D gene assignment. The CDR3 protein is CASSMATDISNQPQHF. The bases are TGTGCCAGCAGCATGGCAACAGACATTAGCAATCAGCCCCAGCATTTT.